The source of this T cell receptor (beta chain) is a study of neurological immune-mediated disorders. A single record per CDR3 protein comes from TCRdb applying MiXCR to the 5' RACE reads. The sample lists tens of thousands of distinct CDR3 sequences; 20% to 30% were seen once. Trimming removed 0 bases at V and 10 bases at J, with 7 bases between. CDR3 length: 12 amino acids. The germline V gene encodes CDR1 SGHVS and CDR2 FQNEAQ. This clonotype was seen a few times. Sequenced sample: PBMCs. The chain links TRBV7-8 to TRBJ2-1, with D unclear. The receptor's source is a woman between 70 and 85 years old in good health. The CDR3: CASSLAELEQFF. The CDR3 bases are TGTGCCAGCAGCTTAGCGGAACTAGAGCAGTTCTTC.